This record covers a single TCR beta chain. Its antigen is undetermined. These data belong to a study of OX40 agonist ivuxolimab in advanced cancers. Overall study findings and caveats: It was not determined which antigens were specifically recognized by the peripheral T cells that had undergone clonal expansion. Dosing at 0.1 to 3.0 mg/kg was accompanied by clonal expansion of CD4+ and CD8+ blood T cells by week 6.

Libraries were prepared by immunoSEQ multiplex PCR; TCRdb keeps only in-frame clonotypes and omits some of them. The table includes more than 75,000 clones, 88% detected once. The ends were cut back, 2 bases at V and 5 bases at J, with 15 bases in the middle. Germline V gene lookup returns CDR1 SGHTA and CDR2 FQGNSA. This CDR3 has 16 residues. This chain links TRBV7-2 with TRBJ2-2, with D possibly matching TRBD2 (7 bases). The sequence was collected from an adult with an advanced solid tumor such as melanoma, head and neck, liver or kidney cancer. The sequencing used CD4+ or CD8+ T cells sorted from blood, collected in a trial of the OX40 agonist ivuxolimab. CDR3 coding DNA: TGTGCCAGCAGCTTATACGGAGGGAGGGGGACCGGGGAGCTGTTTTTT. Translation gives CASSLYGGRGTGELFF.